Below are 32 T cell receptor beta chains sequenced from a single sample in a study of cytomegalovirus exposure and HLA in healthy donors (dated by TCRdb to 2016 to 2017). Library construction relied on the immunoSEQ multiplex PCR assay. For the multiplex PCR, a mixture combining 60 forward primers for TCR Vbeta segments and 13 reverse primers for TCR Jbeta segments was used. Held by TCRdb, this immuneACCESS table contains in-frame sequences only and omits some clones. Under half of the omission traces to an unresolved V gene where checked; the cause of the rest is unknown. The sample includes more than 200,000 clones, with about 83% observed a single time. Around 1.4% of the sample is taken by the ten largest. The source material was PBMCs. These receptors came from a girl aged 5-17 years in good health and CMV-seronegative.

This clone has only one observation. The chain is built from TRBV2 and TRBJ2-7; D call uncertain. CDR1 SNHLY and CDR2 FYNNEI come from the germline V gene. Trimming stripped 5 bases from V and 0 bases from J, with 8 bases between. The CDR3 runs to 13 residues. The CDR3 DNA reads TGTGCCAGCAGTCCGCGGCTCTCCTACGAGCAGTACTTC. Translation: CASSPRLSYEQYF.

The chain links TRBV6-6 to TRBJ2-1, with 7 bases identical to TRBD1. The CDR3 totals 14 residues. The germline V gene has CDR1 MNHNY and CDR2 SVGAGI (reference sequence). V gave up 2 bases and J gave up 5 bases; unmatched junction bases: 3. CDR3 residues: CASSYGTADNEQFF. CDR3 DNA sequence: TGTGCCAGCAGTTACGGGACAGCTGACAATGAGCAGTTCTTC.

V usage is TRBV11-2 and J usage is TRBJ2-3; the match to TRBD1 covers 8 bases. The CDR3 is 15 residues long. The V gene's germline CDR1 is SGHAT and CDR2 FQNNGV. Trimming took 5 bases from V and 5 from J; bases not matched to a gene: 9. The CDR3 protein is CASSDGQGSLDTQYF. For the CDR3, the DNA is TGTGCCAGCAGCGATGGACAGGGATCATTAGATACGCAGTATTTT.

This clone was counted only a few times. This chain joins TRBV4-1 and TRBJ1-1, with 7 bases lining up with TRBD1. Germline CDR1 and CDR2: MGHRA and YSYEKL. J was trimmed by 8 bases and V by 2 bases; bases with no gene match: 8. This CDR3 contains 14 residues. This chain's CDR3 is CASSQKEWGQEAFF. For the CDR3, the DNA is TGCGCCAGCAGCCAAAAGGAATGGGGACAGGAAGCTTTCTTT.

To note about this clone: Other DNA sequences in this sample translate to the same CDR3. V usage is TRBV19 and J usage is TRBJ2-7; 9 bases are a match to TRBD1. The CDR3 spans 12 residues. V shed 6 bases and J 4 bases; nucleotides not matched to a gene: 1. Germline V gene sequence: CDR1 LNHDA, CDR2 SQIVND (reference sequence). The CDR3 coding sequence is TGTGCCAGTAGCGACAGGGGGTACGAGCAGTACTTC. It yields the protein CASSDRGYEQYF.

This clone was seen just once. The chain combines TRBV5-1 with TRBJ2-3; the match to TRBD1 covers 8 bases. With V trimmed by 0 bases and J by 5 bases, 2 bases remained unmatched. Germline V gene lookup returns CDR1 SGHRS and CDR2 YFSETQ. The CDR3 covers 14 residues. The CDR3, as DNA: TGCGCCAGCAGCTTGGACAGGGGGAAAGATACGCAGTATTTT. It yields the protein CASSLDRGKDTQYF.

The chain is built from TRBV28 and TRBJ1-2; 7 bases match TRBD1. The CDR3 runs 13 residues. V was clipped by 7 bases and J by 6 bases; unmatched bases: 8. Germline V gene sequence: CDR1 MDHEN, CDR2 SYDVKM. CDR3 nucleotides: TGTGCCAGCACCTACCGGGACAGCGATGGCTACACCTTC. It encodes CASTYRDSDGYTF.

This clone was observed once. This chain links TRBV29-1 with TRBJ2-7; 9 bases match TRBD2. Germline V CDR1 and CDR2: SQVTM, ANQGSEA. J was trimmed by 5 bases and V by 6 bases; bases with no gene match: 11. The CDR3 is 14 residues long. CDR3 coding DNA: TGCAGCGTACCGATTAGCGGGAGCACCCACGAGCAGTACTTC. Protein sequence: CSVPISGSTHEQYF.

The V gene is TRBV5-8, the J gene TRBJ1-5; D gene unclear. CDR1 is SGHTS, CDR2 YDEGEE, per germline. This CDR3 is 17 amino acids long. V was shortened by 4 bases and J by 2 bases, with 19 bases between the two germline ends. The CDR3 DNA reads as TGTGCCAGCAGCCCTTTAGGCGGGGTCGGTGGCAATCAGCCCCAGCATTTT. Translation: CASSPLGGVGGNQPQHF. Supplemented by reference TRBV5-8 and TRBJ1-5, the full variable domain reads EAGVTQSPTHLIKTRGQQATLRCSPISGHTSVYWYQQALGLGLQFLLWYDEGEERNRGNFPPRFSGRQFPNYSSELNVNALELEDSALYLCASSPLGGVGGNQPQHFGDGTRLSIL.

The chain recombines TRBV28 with TRBJ1-1, with D uncertain. CDR3 length equals 13 residues. Trimming shortened V by 6 bases and J by 7 bases, and 15 bases separated the two germline ends. Germline loops: CDR1 MDHEN, CDR2 SYDVKM. The CDR3 reads CASRSSGLVEAFF. CDR3 DNA sequence: TGTGCCAGCAGGTCATCAGGATTGGTTGAAGCTTTCTTT.

V is TRBV14 and J is TRBJ2-5; 9 bases line up with TRBD1. The ends lost 1 base at V and 2 bases at J; junction bases unmatched: 11. This CDR3 region has 18 residues. Germline V lookup: CDR1 SGHDN, CDR2 FVKESK. Here the CDR3 reads CASSQATWTGDLQETQYF. Written as DNA, the CDR3 is TGTGCCAGCAGCCAAGCAACGTGGACAGGGGACCTTCAAGAGACCCAGTACTTC.

The chain links TRBV6-5 to TRBJ2-2; TRBD1 might be the D (5 bases). Germline V gene data show CDR1 as MNHEY and CDR2 as SVGAGI. The CDR3 extends over 15 amino acids. Between the trimmed V and J ends, which lost 0 bases and 1 base, there was a span of 6 bases. The CDR3 DNA follows: TGTGCCAGCAGTTACTCACAGGAGAACACCGGGGAGCTGTTTTTT. The encoded protein is CASSYSQENTGELFF.

The chain couples TRBV6-5 to TRBJ2-5, with unresolved D. CDR3 length: 15 residues. CDR1 is MNHEY and CDR2 is SVGAGI in the germline V gene. V was pared by 0 bases and J by 2 bases, with 10 bases between. This CDR3 reads CASSYSFPYQETQYF. CDR3 coding DNA: TGTGCCAGCAGTTACTCGTTCCCCTATCAAGAGACCCAGTACTTC.

The chain employs TRBV2 and TRBJ2-5, with 11 bases matching TRBD1. V lost 6 bases, J lost 9 bases, and 12 bases stayed unmatched. Germline V gene lookup returns CDR1 SNHLY and CDR2 FYNNEI. The CDR3 spans 15 residues. The CDR3 is CASRGGTGGMLAQYF. CDR3 coding DNA: TGTGCCAGCAGGGGGGGGACAGGGGGAATGTTAGCCCAGTACTTC.

The CDR3 DNA reads as TGTGCCAGCAGCGTAGCCCAGCAGGGCTACAATGAGCAGTTCTTC. It specifies CASSVAQQGYNEQFF. The chain couples TRBV9 to TRBJ2-1, with a possible D match to TRBD1 (5 bases). V was cut by 0 bases and J by 3 bases, with 10 bases left in between. The germline V gene encodes CDR1 SGDLS and CDR2 YYNGEE. The CDR3 has 15 amino acids.

This clone was found once. This sequence joins TRBV20-1 and TRBJ2-4, with D hard to call. Trimming shortened V by 5 bases and J by 10 bases, and 9 bases separated the two germline ends. CDR1 is DFQATT, CDR2 SNEGSKA, per germline (reference sequence). The CDR3 has 10 residues. The CDR3 DNA follows: TGCAGTGCTCAACACCATATTCAGTACTTC. Translating it yields CSAQHHIQYF.

The chain is built from TRBV7-9 and TRBJ1-1, with 8 bases lining up with TRBD1. Trimming cost V 5 bases and J 4 bases; bases outside gene matches: 9. This CDR3 is built from 15 residues. CDR1 is SEHNR, CDR2 FQNEAQ, per germline (reference sequence). The CDR3, as DNA: TGTGCCAGCAGCACTCGGACAGGGATCAGCACTGAAGCTTTCTTT. As protein: CASSTRTGISTEAFF.

The V gene is TRBV19, the J gene TRBJ2-5, with D maybe TRBD2 (6 bases). The CDR3 extends over 16 amino acids. The germline CDR1 and CDR2 sequences are LNHDA and SQIVND (reference sequence). Trimming removed 3 bases at V and 1 base at J, with 15 bases between. The CDR3 protein is CASSISLGLPQETQYF. CDR3 sequence (DNA): TGTGCCAGTAGTATTTCCCTGGGACTTCCCCAAGAGACCCAGTACTTC.

The V call is TRBV29-1, the J call TRBJ2-3, with D unresolved. V lost 7 bases and J lost 0, with 11 bases in between. There are 13 residues in the CDR3. CDR1 is SQVTM and CDR2 is ANQGSEA in the germline V gene. For the CDR3, the DNA is TGCAGCGCAAGCACCTCTAGCACAGATACGCAGTATTTT. Translation gives CSASTSSTDTQYF.

This rearrangement joins TRBV28 to TRBJ2-7; weak D call: TRBD2 (6 bases). V gave up 7 bases and J gave up 5 bases, with 12 bases separating them. Germline CDR1 reads MDHEN; CDR2 reads SYDVKM. CDR3 length equals 12 residues. The CDR3 is CASISGGNEQYF. The CDR3 DNA follows: TGTGCCAGCATCTCAGGCGGGAACGAGCAGTACTTC. The entire variable domain, with the rest obtained from reference TRBV28 and TRBJ2-7, is as follows: DVKVTQSSRYLVKRTGEKVFLECVQDMDHENMFWYRQDPGLGLRLIYFSYDVKMKEKGDIPEGYSVSREKKERFSLILESASTNQTSMYLCASISGGNEQYFGPGTRLTVT.

This clone was found once. The chain couples TRBV7-9 to TRBJ1-4, with TRBD1 as a possible D gene (5 bases). The CDR3 runs to 16 residues. The V gene's germline CDR1 is SEHNR and CDR2 FQNEAQ (reference sequence). Trimming removed 5 bases at V and 7 bases at J, with 20 bases between. DNA of the CDR3: TGTGCCAGCAGCCCGGGGGTAGGGAAGACGCCTGAAAAACTGTTTTTT. It encodes CASSPGVGKTPEKLFF.

A word on this clone: Other DNA sequences in this sample translate to the same CDR3. The V gene is TRBV6-4, the J gene TRBJ1-4; D may be TRBD1 (5 bases). Trimming left V 0 bases short and J 11 bases short, with 25 bases between. CDR1 is MRHNA, CDR2 SNTAGT, per germline. The CDR3 spans 18 residues. CDR3 sequence: CASSDSKGNWARDGKLFF. The DNA for the CDR3 is TGTGCCAGCAGTGACTCGAAAGGGAATTGGGCCAGGGATGGGAAACTGTTTTTT.

This clone was recorded once. The chain uses TRBV30 and TRBJ1-1; possible D gene TRBD1, 6 bases. The length of the CDR3 is 14 residues. V was trimmed by 3 bases and J by 5 bases, leaving 16 bases between them. Germline CDR1 is GTSNPN and CDR2 is SVGIG (reference sequence). The CDR3 sequence: CAWRRTDGSTEAFF. DNA of the CDR3: TGTGCCTGGAGACGGACAGACGGCTCTACTGAAGCTTTCTTT.

This clone has a single count. The chain recombines TRBV30 with TRBJ2-1; D unclear. CDR1 and CDR2 (germline): GTSNPN, SVGIG (reference sequence). V lost 2 bases to trimming and J lost 6 bases, with 8 bases between them. The CDR3 loop spans 12 amino acids. The CDR3 loop is CAWSSTSNEQFF. The CDR3 DNA sequence: TGTGCCTGGAGTTCCACTTCCAATGAGCAGTTCTTC.

J is TRBJ1-1 and V is TRBV6-1; D gene unclear. The CDR3 is 15 amino acids. Trimming shortened V by 10 bases and J by 0 bases, and 18 bases separated the two germline ends. Looked up from germline, CDR1 is MNHNS and CDR2 is SASEGT. CDR3 residues: CAILLGREMNTEAFF. Written as DNA, the CDR3 is TGTGCCATACTCCTAGGGAGGGAGATGAACACTGAAGCTTTCTTT.

The chain carries TRBV7-8 and TRBJ2-1; 11 bases are shared with TRBD2. V lost 5 bases to trimming and J lost 3 bases; unmatched junction nucleotides: 6. The CDR3 is 16 amino acids. In germline, CDR1 is SGHVS, CDR2 FQNEAQ. The CDR3 bases are TGTGCCAGCAGCCACTTAGCGGGAGGGCTCTACAATGAGCAGTTCTTC. Amino acids: CASSHLAGGLYNEQFF.

The chain uses TRBV29-1 and TRBJ2-1; D is unclear. CDR1 SQVTM and CDR2 ANQGSEA come from the germline V gene. Trimming shortened V by 3 bases and J by 5 bases, and 8 bases separated the two germline ends. The CDR3 runs to 12 residues. The chain's CDR3 is CSVDHTDNEQFF. The CDR3 DNA reads TGCAGCGTTGATCACACAGACAATGAGCAGTTCTTC.

This rearrangement joins TRBV27 to TRBJ2-3; TRBD2 matches 9 bases. CDR1 is MNHEY and CDR2 is SMNVEV in the germline V gene (reference sequence). The CDR3 is 18 amino acids. Germline trimming cut 5 bases from V and 2 bases from J; bases unmatched to any gene: 14. For the CDR3, the DNA is TGTGCCAGCAGTCTAGATCATCCGGGACTAGCCCCCACAGATACGCAGTATTTT. Residues: CASSLDHPGLAPTDTQYF.

This chain joins TRBV28 and TRBJ2-1, with 7 bases identical to TRBD2. Per germline, CDR1 MDHEN and CDR2 SYDVKM. CDR3 size: 14 residues. Trimming took 1 base from V and 7 from J; bases not matched to a gene: 4. The CDR3 DNA reads TGTGCCAGCAGTTTATATGGGACTACAAATGAGCAGTTCTTC. It specifies CASSLYGTTNEQFF.

The gene calls are TRBV27 and TRBJ2-3, with a possible D match to TRBD2 (5 bases). This CDR3 contains 13 residues. V lost 5 bases and J lost 6, with 12 bases in between. Germline CDR1 and CDR2: MNHEY and SMNVEV (reference sequence). CDR3: CASSPGGWDTQYF. In DNA form, the CDR3 reads TGTGCCAGCAGTCCGGGCGGGTGGGATACGCAGTATTTT.

The chain has TRBV7-3 and TRBJ1-6; D gene unclear. The V end lost 0 bases, the J end lost 7 bases, and 7 bases lay between the germline ends. The CDR3 is 14 amino acids. Germline loops: CDR1 SGHTA, CDR2 FQGTGA. The CDR3 loop reads CASSLTALNSPLHF. In nucleotides, the CDR3 is TGTGCCAGCAGCTTAACAGCTTTGAATTCACCCCTCCACTTT.

This clone appeared a few times. This sequence joins TRBV30 and TRBJ1-3; D ambiguous. Trimming left V 3 bases short and J 3 bases short, with 9 bases between. Germline V gives CDR1 GTSNPN, CDR2 SVGIG (reference sequence). The CDR3 has 13 amino acids. The CDR3 reads CAWSGAGGNTIYF. The CDR3 coding sequence is TGTGCCTGGAGCGGCGCAGGTGGAAACACCATATATTTT.